These 32 T cell receptor beta chains share one sample of origin, sequenced in a study of blood T cell repertoires in COVID-19. Sequenced by immunoSEQ multiplex PCR; TCRdb stores in-frame clones only, minus some. The sample carries 200,000 to 300,000 clones, about 91% recorded once. Sequencing was carried out using peripheral blood. The receptors were sampled from a person aged 18 to 29 with COVID-19, enrolled during active disease.

V gene TRBV28 combines with J gene TRBJ2-7; 8 nucleotides match TRBD1. CDR1 and CDR2 from the germline V gene are MDHEN and SYDVKM. J was trimmed by 6 bases and V by 3 bases; bases with no gene match: 7. CDR3 length: 14 residues. In DNA form, the CDR3 reads TGTGCCAGCAGTTTGGACAGGGAATCAAGCGAGCAGTACTTC. This gives the protein CASSLDRESSEQYF.

CDR3 sequence (DNA): TGTGCCAGCAGCACTTACAGGGATGGCTACACCTTC. Translating it yields CASSTYRDGYTF. The V call is TRBV7-2, the J call TRBJ1-2; TRBD1 is a possible D gene (6 bases). Germline V gene lookup returns CDR1 SGHTA and CDR2 FQGNSA. This CDR3 is 12 amino acids long. The germline V and J ends were trimmed by 5 bases and 6 bases, with 10 bases remaining between them.

V is TRBV7-9 and J is TRBJ1-1; tentatively, D is TRBD1 (6 bases). Germline lookup yields CDR1 SEHNR and CDR2 FQNEAQ (reference sequence). The CDR3 spans 15 residues. The V end lost 4 bases, the J end lost 4 bases, and 16 bases lay between the germline ends. The CDR3 loop reads CASSSLDSPATEAFF. In nucleotides, the CDR3 is TGTGCCAGCAGCTCTCTGGACAGCCCGGCCACTGAAGCTTTCTTT.

The chain joins TRBV4-3 to TRBJ2-1, with 11 nucleotides matching TRBD2. Germline V CDR1 and CDR2: LGHNA, YSLEER. Trimming removed 0 bases from V and 7 bases from J; junction bases left unmatched: 8. This CDR3 has 17 residues. CDR3 residues: CASSQEGVAGGVNEQFF. CDR3 nucleotides: TGCGCCAGCAGCCAAGAGGGGGTAGCGGGAGGGGTAAATGAGCAGTTCTTC.

V is TRBV5-1 and J is TRBJ2-5; no clear D gene. The germline gives CDR1 SGHRS, CDR2 YFSETQ. The length of the CDR3 is 12 residues. Trimming shortened V by 3 bases and J by 3 bases, and 6 bases separated the two germline ends. Here the CDR3 DNA reads TGCGCCAGCAGCTCCATAGAAGAGACCCAGTACTTC. As protein: CASSSIEETQYF.

This clone was counted between two and nine times. The chain uses TRBV6-1 and TRBJ2-7, with a possible D match to TRBD1 (7 bases). V was cut by 1 base and J by 4 bases, with 11 bases left in between. This CDR3 region has 14 residues. Germline V CDR1 and CDR2: MNHNS, SASEGT. In DNA, the CDR3 is TGTGCCAGCAGTGAAGGCAGGGGGGCGTACGAGCAGTACTTC. It specifies CASSEGRGAYEQYF.

CDR3 in DNA: TGCGCCAGCAGCCAGCCCGACGGCCCGGGTACCGGGGAGCTGTTTTTT. Protein sequence: CASSQPDGPGTGELFF. The chain has TRBV4-1 and TRBJ2-2; D remains unclear. V lost 3 bases, J lost 5 bases, and 16 bases lay in between. Germline V lookup: CDR1 MGHRA, CDR2 YSYEKL. The CDR3 sequence is 16 residues long.

The chain joins TRBV27 to TRBJ1-6; 7 bases map to TRBD1. The CDR3 extends over 15 amino acids. The V gene end was trimmed by 3 bases and the J gene end by 7 bases; junction bases not matched to a gene: 6. The V gene's germline CDR1 is MNHEY and CDR2 SMNVEV (reference sequence). DNA for the CDR3: TGTGCCAGCAGTTTTGATCAGGGGGGAAATTCACCCCTCCACTTT. This gives the protein CASSFDQGGNSPLHF.

V usage is TRBV6-4 and J usage is TRBJ2-2; 8 bases are shared with TRBD2. Germline CDR1 reads MRHNA; CDR2 reads SNTAGT. V lost 5 bases and J lost 4; bases outside the gene matches: 0. The CDR3 runs to 13 residues. The CDR3 is CASSSGSTGELFF. The CDR3 DNA sequence: TGTGCCAGCAGTAGCGGGAGCACCGGGGAGCTGTTTTTT.

V is TRBV10-2 and J is TRBJ2-5, with TRBD2 as a possible D gene (6 bases). Germline V gene sequence: CDR1 WSHSY, CDR2 SAAADI. Trimming took 4 bases from V and 5 from J, leaving 11 bases between them. The CDR3 consists of 13 residues. The CDR3 here is CASSVGTRETQYF. In DNA form, the CDR3 reads TGCGCCAGCAGTGTTGGGACTCGCGAGACCCAGTACTTC.

V and J are TRBV5-4 and TRBJ2-7, with D tentatively TRBD1 (6 bases). Germline values: CDR1 SGHNT, CDR2 YYREEE (reference sequence). Trimming stripped 1 base from V and 1 base from J, with 12 bases between. This CDR3 has 15 residues. CDR3 sequence reads: CASSLNPGQSYEQYF. CDR3 nucleotide sequence: TGTGCCAGCAGCTTGAATCCGGGACAATCCTACGAGCAGTACTTC.

The V call is TRBV19, the J call TRBJ1-2; D perhaps matches TRBD1 (6 bases). Trimming took off 6 bases at V and 5 bases at J, with 10 bases between the two ends. The CDR3 runs to 12 residues. CDR1 is LNHDA and CDR2 is SQIVND in the germline V gene (reference sequence). The CDR3 DNA reads as TGTGCCAGTAGAAGGACAGAATATGGCTACACCTTC. This encodes CASRRTEYGYTF. The variable domain in full, completed from reference TRBV19 and TRBJ1-2, reads DGGITQSPKYLFRKEGQNVTLSCEQNLNHDAMYWYRQDPGQGLRLIYYSQIVNDFQKGDIAEGYSVSREKKESFPLTVTSAQKNPTAFYLCASRRTEYGYTFGSGTRLTVV.

The V gene is TRBV10-1, the J gene TRBJ2-1; 8 nucleotides agree with TRBD1. The CDR3 sequence is 14 residues long. Per the germline V gene, CDR1 is WNHNN and CDR2 is SYGVQD (reference sequence). Trimming cost V 2 bases and J 9 bases; bases outside gene matches: 6. CDR3 DNA sequence: TGCGCCAGCAGTGAGGGGACAGGCCTGCGTGAGCAGTTCTTC. This sequence encodes CASSEGTGLREQFF.

The genes are TRBV28 and TRBJ1-2, with 10 nucleotides matching TRBD1. This CDR3 comprises 13 residues. V lost 6 bases, J lost 3 bases, and 1 base stayed unmatched. The V gene's germline CDR1 is MDHEN and CDR2 SYDVKM. This chain's CDR3 is CASRGTGDYGYTF. CDR3 nucleotide sequence: TGTGCCAGCAGAGGGACAGGGGACTATGGCTACACCTTC.

The gene calls are TRBV5-4 and TRBJ2-1; 9 bases line up with TRBD1. CDR3 length: 17 amino acids. V shed 0 bases, J shed 4 bases, and the junction held 8 bases outside the gene matches. Germline CDR1 SGHNT, CDR2 YYREEE (reference sequence). DNA for the CDR3: TGTGCCAGCAGCTTGGGCGCCGGGACAGGGTTATACAATGAGCAGTTCTTC. It yields the protein CASSLGAGTGLYNEQFF.

This sequence joins TRBV24-1 and TRBJ2-7; unclear D gene. Between the trimmed V and J ends, which lost 3 bases and 2 bases, there was a span of 4 bases. Germline V gene data show CDR1 as KGHDR and CDR2 as SFDVKD. The CDR3 totals 12 residues. The CDR3 loop is CATSDGPYEQYF. The CDR3 coding sequence is TGTGCCACCAGTGATGGGCCCTACGAGCAGTACTTC.

The chain couples TRBV21-1 to TRBJ2-2; the tabulated D call, TRBD2, remains unverified against the DNA. TRBV21-1 is recorded as a pseudogene. This CDR3 is 18 amino acids long. The CDR3 reads CASSKRGTSGPFTGELFF. The CDR3 DNA reads TGTGCCAGCAGCAAACGGGGGACTAGCGGTCCATTCACCGGGGAGCTGTTTTTT.

The chain couples TRBV27 to TRBJ2-3, with 8 bases aligning to TRBD2. Trimming took 7 bases from V and 2 from J; bases not matched to a gene: 11. The CDR3 spans 16 residues. CDR1 is MNHEY, CDR2 SMNVEV, per germline (reference sequence). Written as DNA, the CDR3 is TGTGCCAGCAATGTCTTAGCTAGCGGGCCCACAGATACGCAGTATTTT. This sequence encodes CASNVLASGPTDTQYF.

The chain couples TRBV7-6 to TRBJ1-3, with no clear D. The CDR3 has 11 amino acids. Trimming took 10 bases from V and 7 from J, leaving 11 bases between them. In germline, CDR1 is SGHVS, CDR2 FNYEAQ. The CDR3 here is CAIDGGNTIYF. CDR3 DNA sequence: TGTGCCATCGACGGCGGTAACACCATATATTTT.

This chain joins TRBV2 and TRBJ2-1; 12 bases match TRBD2. Unmatched junction bases numbered 10, after V lost 6 bases and J lost 4 bases. The germline CDR1 and CDR2 sequences are SNHLY and FYNNEI. This CDR3 has 17 amino acids. Here the CDR3 reads CASRRGLAGRGYNEQFF. The CDR3 DNA reads TGTGCCAGCAGGAGAGGACTAGCGGGAAGGGGATACAATGAGCAGTTCTTC. The variable domain in full, with the rest retrieved from reference TRBV2 and TRBJ2-1, is EPEVTQTPSHQVTQMGQEVILRCVPISNHLYFYWYRQILGQKVEFLVSFYNNEISEKSEIFDDQFSVERPDGSNFTLKIRSTKLEDSAMYFCASRRGLAGRGYNEQFFGPGTRLTVL.

V usage is TRBV10-3 and J usage is TRBJ2-7, with 7 bases lining up with TRBD1. CDR3 length: 14 amino acids. Germline CDR1 is ENHRY and CDR2 is SYGVKD. The junction had 8 bases not matched to a gene; V was cut back by 7 bases and J by 2 bases. The CDR3 nucleotides read TGTGCCATCACCGCGACAGGGTCCACCTACGAGCAGTACTTC. Translated, it gives CAITATGSTYEQYF.

This clone was seen just once. V and J are TRBV5-6 and TRBJ2-6, with D hard to call. This CDR3 is 17 amino acids long. V lost 1 base and J lost 0, with 11 bases in between. Germline V gives CDR1 SGHDT, CDR2 YYEEEE. The DNA of the CDR3 is TGTGCCAGCAGCTTGCGAGCCACGAGCTCTGGGGCCAACGTCCTGACTTTC. Its translation is CASSLRATSSGANVLTF.

CDR3 amino acids: CASSRTSGTNYEQYF. CDR3 bases: TGTGCCAGCAGCAGGACTAGCGGGACTAATTACGAGCAGTACTTC. This sequence joins TRBV11-2 and TRBJ2-7, with TRBD2 matching over 12 bases. V shed 5 bases, J shed 4 bases, and the junction held 6 bases outside the gene matches. This CDR3 region has 15 residues. CDR1 and CDR2 from the germline V gene are SGHAT and FQNNGV.

V gene TRBV19 combines with J gene TRBJ1-1, with 10 bases matching TRBD1. Trimming at V came to 6 bases and at J to 4 bases, leaving 5 bases not matched to a gene. This CDR3 is built from 14 residues. Germline V gene lookup returns CDR1 LNHDA and CDR2 SQIVND (reference sequence). The CDR3 loop is CASRTGGEGTEAFF. Written as DNA, the CDR3 is TGTGCCAGTAGGACAGGGGGCGAGGGCACTGAAGCTTTCTTT. Combining the CDR3 with reference TRBV19 and TRBJ1-1 gives the whole variable domain DGGITQSPKYLFRKEGQNVTLSCEQNLNHDAMYWYRQDPGQGLRLIYYSQIVNDFQKGDIAEGYSVSREKKESFPLTVTSAQKNPTAFYLCASRTGGEGTEAFFGQGTRLTVV.

V usage is TRBV4-1 and J usage is TRBJ2-1; 13 bases are a match to TRBD2. Trimming removed 0 bases from V and 8 bases from J; junction bases left unmatched: 7. The germline V gene has CDR1 MGHRA and CDR2 YSYEKL. CDR3 size: 17 residues. The CDR3 region has the DNA TGCGCCAGCAGCCAAGAATTCAGGACTAGCGGGAGTCATGAGCAGTTCTTC. The encoded protein is CASSQEFRTSGSHEQFF.

This clone turned up a few times. This CDR3 is CSVLSGSIGYNEQFF. Written as DNA, the CDR3 is TGCAGCGTCCTCAGCGGGAGTATCGGATACAATGAGCAGTTCTTC. This rearrangement joins TRBV29-1 to TRBJ2-1; 8 bases match TRBD2. With 6 bases clipped from V and 4 bases from J, the junction kept 11 bases outside the gene matches. The germline V gene has CDR1 SQVTM and CDR2 ANQGSEA. The CDR3 consists of 15 residues.

This clone was observed once. The chain employs TRBV4-1 and TRBJ1-1, with D uncertain. Germline values: CDR1 MGHRA, CDR2 YSYEKL. This CDR3 contains 13 residues. Trimming pared 2 bases from V and 0 bases from J, leaving 4 bases between. DNA of the CDR3: TGCGCCAGCAGCCAAATCATGAACACTGAAGCTTTCTTT. This sequence encodes CASSQIMNTEAFF.

V and J are TRBV11-2 and TRBJ1-4; 8 nucleotides align to TRBD1. From germline, CDR1 is SGHAT and CDR2 FQNNGV. This CDR3 comprises 16 residues. V trimming: 1 base; J trimming: 8 bases; junction bases outside the gene matches: 9. The CDR3 DNA is TGTGCCAGCAGCTTAGGATCGGGCAGGGGGCTGGAAAAACTGTTTTTT. It yields the protein CASSLGSGRGLEKLFF.

This chain connects TRBV19 to TRBJ2-5; TRBD2 might be the D (5 bases). The CDR3 is made up of 13 amino acids. Trimming cost V 9 bases and J 1 base, with 12 bases left between them. Germline assignment: CDR1 LNHDA and CDR2 SQIVND (reference sequence). DNA for the CDR3: TGTGCCAGCCGAACCCGGGGCCAAGAGACCCAGTACTTC. It translates to CASRTRGQETQYF.

To note about this clone: Sequence at one end of the junction differs from germline and may be a read error. The genes are TRBV3-1 (or the pseudogene TRBV3-2) and TRBJ1-4, with D hard to call. Germline-derived CDR1 and CDR2 are LGHDT and YNNKEL (reference sequence). CDR3 length: 15 residues. The CDR3 sequence is CASSQESGTNQKLFF. The DNA of the CDR3 is TGTGCCAGCAGCCAAGAAAGTGGTACTAATCAAAAACTGTTTTTT.

The chain joins TRBV3-1 (or the pseudogene TRBV3-2) to TRBJ2-2, with 12 bases lining up with TRBD2. This CDR3 is 17 amino acids long. Germline V CDR1 and CDR2: LGHDT, YNNKEL (reference sequence). V dropped 1 base and J dropped 5; count of bases not matched to a gene: 5. CDR3 amino acids: CASSQGLAGGGTGELFF. The CDR3 DNA reads TGTGCCAGCAGCCAAGGGCTAGCGGGAGGGGGTACCGGGGAGCTGTTTTTT.

The chain is built from TRBV29-1 and TRBJ2-1; a possible D gene is TRBD2 (6 bases). The CDR3 length is 12 residues. CDR1 is SQVTM and CDR2 is ANQGSEA in the germline V gene. The CDR3 DNA follows: TGCATCATAGGCGGAGGGGACAATGAGCAGTTCTTC. This translates into CIIGGGDNEQFF.